What follows are 2 T cell receptor beta chains derived from one specimen sequenced in a study of cytomegalovirus exposure and HLA in healthy donors. Primers: 60 Vbeta forward and 13 Jbeta reverse. TCRdb's table, derived via immunoSEQ multiplex PCR, lists solely in-frame clones and lacks some. The table has 130,000 to 150,000 clones, around 84% seen once. The sequenced material came from PBMCs. The receptors shown here come from a boy aged 2-15 years in good health and CMV-seronegative.

This clone was picked up one time. The chain has TRBV4-3 and TRBJ2-1, with 10 bases identical to TRBD1. This CDR3 is built from 16 residues. Germline CDR1 and CDR2: LGHNA and YSLEER. V was pared by 4 bases and J by 6 bases, with 9 bases of the junction left unmatched. Here the CDR3 DNA reads TGCGCCAGCAGCCGCCTCGTCCGGACAGGGGGCAATGAGCAGTTCTTC. Residues: CASSRLVRTGGNEQFF.

The chain uses TRBV15 and TRBJ2-2; D gene unclear. This CDR3 has 13 amino acids. The V gene lost 1 base and the J gene lost 5 bases, with 5 bases spanning the gap. CDR1 and CDR2 from the germline V gene are LNHNV and YYDKDF (reference sequence). DNA of the CDR3: TGTGCCACCAGCAGAGGGCCTACCGGGGAGCTGTTTTTT. This gives the protein CATSRGPTGELFF.